The clone carrying this TCR beta chain has only one observation. Its antigen is undetermined. The data stem from a study of Ad26.COV2.S vaccination and SARS-CoV-2 variants. Clones were read by immunoSEQ multiplex PCR, and TCRdb kept only the in-frame ones, dropping some. Of some 390,000 clones listed, around 85% are singletons. The treatment denotes: 15 to 20 received Ad26.COV2.S at low or high dose, single or two shots; about five received placebo; per-sample allocation not given. Collection of samples fell on day 63 after the first vaccine or placebo injection. The CDR3 spans 16 residues. V gave up 2 bases and J gave up 5 bases; unmatched junction bases: 5. Germline loops: CDR1 SGHVS, CDR2 FQNEAQ. Study-wide results and limits: Reported findings describe substantial breadth in spike-specific CD8+ and CD4+ T cell responses following vaccination.

The sample consisted of peripheral blood, taken in a trial of Ad26.COV2.S vaccine versus placebo. This TCR derives from a person aged 18-60 years who received the Ad26.COV2.S COVID-19 vaccine or a placebo. The rearrangement joins TRBV7-8 to TRBJ1-4, with 10 bases identical to TRBD1. CDR3 loop: CASSLRAGQGNEKLFF. The CDR3, as DNA: TGTGCCAGCAGCTTAAGGGCGGGACAGGGGAATGAAAAACTGTTTTTT.